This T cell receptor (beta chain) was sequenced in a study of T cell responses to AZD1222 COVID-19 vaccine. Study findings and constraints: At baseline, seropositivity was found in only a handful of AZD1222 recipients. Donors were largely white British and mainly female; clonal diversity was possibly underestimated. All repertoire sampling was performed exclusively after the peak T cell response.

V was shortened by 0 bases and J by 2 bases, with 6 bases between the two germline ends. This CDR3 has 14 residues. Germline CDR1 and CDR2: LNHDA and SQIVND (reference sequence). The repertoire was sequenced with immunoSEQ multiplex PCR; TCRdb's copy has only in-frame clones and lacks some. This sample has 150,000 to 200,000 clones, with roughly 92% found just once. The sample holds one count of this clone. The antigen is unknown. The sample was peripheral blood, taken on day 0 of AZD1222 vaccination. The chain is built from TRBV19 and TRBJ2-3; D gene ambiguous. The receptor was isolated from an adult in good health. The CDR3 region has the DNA TGTGCCAGTAGTATAGATCAGTCCACAGATACGCAGTATTTT. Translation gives CASSIDQSTDTQYF.